These 10 T cell receptor beta chains were all obtained from the same sample, sequenced in a study of cytomegalovirus exposure and HLA in healthy donors. Amplification used 60 Vbeta primers and 13 Jbeta primers. Some clones are missing from TCRdb's copy, which holds only in-frame ones; the method was immunoSEQ multiplex PCR. The sample lists some 77,000 clones, over 70% occurring once. The specimen sequenced was PBMCs. Receptors originate from a man aged 45 to 65 in good health and CMV-seropositive.

The V gene is TRBV10-1, the J gene TRBJ1-5; 7 bases line up with TRBD1. Germline V gives CDR1 WNHNN, CDR2 SYGVQD (reference sequence). V gave up 7 bases and J gave up 0 bases; unmatched junction bases: 9. This CDR3 region has 16 residues. The CDR3 reads CASTLDRSYSNQPQHF. The CDR3 region has the DNA TGCGCCAGCACCCTGGACAGGAGTTATAGCAATCAGCCCCAGCATTTT.

This clone came up a few times. The J gene is TRBJ2-2, the V gene TRBV5-6, with 11 bases matching TRBD2. Germline V gene sequence: CDR1 SGHDT, CDR2 YYEEEE. The J segment lost 1 base and the V segment lost 2 bases, leaving 10 bases of the junction unmatched. This CDR3 spans 19 amino acids. The CDR3 sequence: CASSLELAGDQGNTGELFF. CDR3 coding DNA: TGTGCCAGCAGCTTAGAACTAGCGGGAGATCAAGGGAACACCGGGGAGCTGTTTTTT.

This clone was seen a single time. This sequence joins TRBV6-6 and TRBJ2-7, with D tentatively TRBD2 (5 bases). V was clipped by 5 bases and J by 0 bases, with 8 bases between them. This CDR3 is built from 13 residues. CDR1 is MNHNY, CDR2 SVGAGI, per germline (reference sequence). The CDR3 loop reads CASSRDYSYEQYF. CDR3 sequence (DNA): TGTGCCAGCAGTCGAGACTACTCCTACGAGCAGTACTTC.

J is TRBJ2-7 and V is TRBV30, with 7 bases that match TRBD2. With V trimmed by 0 bases and J by 7 bases, 6 bases remained unmatched. Germline assignment: CDR1 GTSNPN and CDR2 SVGIG (reference sequence). The CDR3 runs to 13 residues. CDR3 loop: CAWSVSGKEEQYF. The CDR3 DNA sequence: TGTGCCTGGAGTGTAAGCGGGAAAGAAGAGCAGTACTTC.

This sequence joins TRBV6-1 and TRBJ2-3, with no clear D. Germline V gene data show CDR1 as MNHNS and CDR2 as SASEGT. V lost 7 bases and J lost 5, with 4 bases in between. This CDR3 spans 10 amino acids. This CDR3 reads CASNRDTQYF. CDR3 bases: TGTGCCAGCAATCGAGATACGCAGTATTTT.

About this clone itself: The sample holds other DNA sequences that translate to the same CDR3. The CDR3 loop reads CASSVDRNTEAFF. CDR3 coding DNA: TGTGCCAGCAGTGTGGACAGGAACACTGAAGCTTTCTTT. V is TRBV6-1 and J is TRBJ1-1, with D maybe TRBD1 (6 bases). Trimming stripped 4 bases from V and 1 base from J, with 7 bases between. Germline V gene lookup returns CDR1 MNHNS and CDR2 SASEGT. The CDR3 has 13 residues.

The chain couples TRBV5-8 to TRBJ1-1; D is possibly TRBD1 (6 bases). V dropped 4 bases and J dropped 2 bases, with 15 bases sitting between them. The germline V gene has CDR1 SGHTS and CDR2 YDEGEE. CDR3 length: 15 residues. The CDR3: CASSAGYRVNTEAFF. In nucleotides, the CDR3 is TGTGCCAGCAGCGCGGGCTACAGGGTTAACACTGAAGCTTTCTTT. The whole variable domain, filled in from reference TRBV5-8 and TRBJ1-1, reads EAGVTQSPTHLIKTRGQQATLRCSPISGHTSVYWYQQALGLGLQFLLWYDEGEERNRGNFPPRFSGRQFPNYSSELNVNALELEDSALYLCASSAGYRVNTEAFFGQGTRLTVV.

J is TRBJ2-7 and V is TRBV4-3; 14 nucleotides align to TRBD2. In germline, CDR1 is LGHNA, CDR2 YSLEER. V gave up 0 bases and J gave up 4 bases; unmatched junction bases: 2. This CDR3 comprises 16 residues. The CDR3 coding sequence is TGCGCCAGCAGCCAAGATCGACTAGCGGGAGGGTACGAGCAGTACTTC. The encoded protein is CASSQDRLAGGYEQYF.

V and J are TRBV19 and TRBJ1-2; D ambiguous. In germline, CDR1 is LNHDA, CDR2 SQIVND (reference sequence). Trimming stripped 7 bases from V and 10 bases from J, with 13 bases between. The CDR3 totals 11 residues. Here the CDR3 reads CASTERTHYTF. As DNA, the CDR3 is TGTGCCAGTACGGAGCGGACTCACTACACCTTC.

This chain links TRBV5-6 with TRBJ2-5; a possible D gene is TRBD1 (6 bases). This CDR3 spans 12 amino acids. The V gene lost 5 bases and the J gene lost 8 bases, with 13 bases spanning the gap. Per the germline V gene, CDR1 is SGHDT and CDR2 is YYEEEE. Here the CDR3 DNA reads TGTGCCAGCAGTCACAGGGTAGGAACCCAGTACTTC. It encodes CASSHRVGTQYF.